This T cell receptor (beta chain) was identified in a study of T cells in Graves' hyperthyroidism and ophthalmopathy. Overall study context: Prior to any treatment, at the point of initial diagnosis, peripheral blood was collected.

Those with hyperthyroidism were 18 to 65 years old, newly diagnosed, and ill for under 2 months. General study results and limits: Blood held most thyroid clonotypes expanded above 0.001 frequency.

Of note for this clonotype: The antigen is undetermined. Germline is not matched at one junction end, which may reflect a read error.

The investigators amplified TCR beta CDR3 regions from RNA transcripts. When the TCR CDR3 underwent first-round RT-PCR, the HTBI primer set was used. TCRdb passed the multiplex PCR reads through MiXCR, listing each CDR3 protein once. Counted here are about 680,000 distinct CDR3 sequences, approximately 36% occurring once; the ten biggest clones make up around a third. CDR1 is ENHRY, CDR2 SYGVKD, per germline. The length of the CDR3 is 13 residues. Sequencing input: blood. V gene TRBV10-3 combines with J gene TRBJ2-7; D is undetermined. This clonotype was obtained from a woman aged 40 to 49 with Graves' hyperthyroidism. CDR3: CASRRDLSYEQCF. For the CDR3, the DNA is TGTGCCAGCAGACGCGATTTGTCCTACGAGCAGTGCTTC.